The 3 T cell receptor beta chains below come from one sample, sequenced in a study of blood T cell repertoires in COVID-19 (TCRdb year 2020). Library generation was performed with the immunoSEQ multiplex PCR assay. Sourced from immuneACCESS, this table was stored by TCRdb with only in-frame sequences that have V and J called. A share of the clones is absent; for the studies checked, an unresolved V gene accounts for under half, and the remainder has no known explanation. This sample gives fewer than 30,000 clones in total; roughly 90% of them show up just once. 2.5% to 3% of the sample is in the top ten clones. Sequencing input: peripheral blood. Receptors originate from a human donor in a cohort sampled during active COVID-19.

The rearrangement joins TRBV7-2 to TRBJ2-1; 11 bases agree with TRBD2. CDR1 and CDR2 from the germline V gene are SGHTA and FQGNSA. The V gene end was trimmed by 5 bases and the J gene end by 4 bases; junction bases not matched to a gene: 7. The CDR3 covers 16 residues. This CDR3 reads CASSMTGTSGYNEQFF. CDR3 coding DNA: TGTGCCAGCAGCATGACCGGGACTAGCGGATACAATGAGCAGTTCTTC.

The rearrangement joins TRBV5-1 to TRBJ1-1, with D unclear. Germline CDR1 SGHRS, CDR2 YFSETQ. This CDR3 is built from 13 residues. Trimming left V 3 bases short and J 1 base short, with 7 bases between. In DNA, the CDR3 is TGCGCCAGCAGCTCGCCGAGGAACACTGAAGCTTTCTTT. Translating gives CASSSPRNTEAFF.

The chain has TRBV27 and TRBJ2-7, with D unresolved. CDR3 size: 13 residues. Germline V CDR1 and CDR2: MNHEY, SMNVEV (reference sequence). V was pared by 4 bases and J by 1 base, with 8 bases between. CDR3 in DNA: TGTGCCAGCAGTTCAACGACATCCTACGAGCAGTACGTC. This gives the protein CASSSTTSYEQYV.